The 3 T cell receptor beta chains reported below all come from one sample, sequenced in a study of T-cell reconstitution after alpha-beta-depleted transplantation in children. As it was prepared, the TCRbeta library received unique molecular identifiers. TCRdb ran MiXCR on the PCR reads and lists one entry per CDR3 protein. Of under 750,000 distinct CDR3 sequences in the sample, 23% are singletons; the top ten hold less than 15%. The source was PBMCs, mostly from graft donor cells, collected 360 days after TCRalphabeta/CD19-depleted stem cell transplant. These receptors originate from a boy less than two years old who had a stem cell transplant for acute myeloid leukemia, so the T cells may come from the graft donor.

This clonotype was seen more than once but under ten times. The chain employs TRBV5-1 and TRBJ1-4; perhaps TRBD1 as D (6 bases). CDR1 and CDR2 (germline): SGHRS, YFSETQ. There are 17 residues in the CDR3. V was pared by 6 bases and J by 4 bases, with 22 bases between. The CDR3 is CASTHDHQTGNNEKLFF. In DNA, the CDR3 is TGCGCCAGCACTCACGACCACCAAACAGGGAATAATGAAAAACTGTTTTTT. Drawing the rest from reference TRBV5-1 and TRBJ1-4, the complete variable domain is KAGVTQTPRYLIKTRGQQVTLSCSPISGHRSVSWYQQTPGQGLQFLFEYFSETQRNKGNFPGRFSGRQFSNSRSEMNVSTLELGDSALYLCASTHDHQTGNNEKLFFGSGTQLSVL.

The CDR3 is CASSLHRAHTDTQYF. The DNA of the CDR3 is TGCGCCAGCAGCTTGCACAGGGCTCACACAGATACGCAGTATTTT. V gene TRBV5-1 combines with J gene TRBJ2-3; weak D call: TRBD1 (6 bases). Germline CDR1 is SGHRS and CDR2 is YFSETQ. The CDR3 loop spans 15 amino acids. V lost 1 base and J lost 2, with 11 bases in between.

CDR3 sequence: CASSLAKVLAPQETQYF. Written as DNA, the CDR3 is TGTGCCAGCAGTTTAGCTAAAGTACTAGCGCCTCAAGAGACCCAGTACTTC. The gene calls are TRBV12-3 or TRBV12-4 and TRBJ2-5, with 7 positions matching TRBD2. CDR3 size: 17 residues. J lost 2 bases, V lost 0 bases, and 9 bases had no gene match.